The 8 T cell receptor beta chains reported below all come from one sample, sequenced in a study of shared T cell receptors in the human thymus. This table comes from immunoSEQ multiplex PCR, and its TCRdb copy is limited to in-frame clones, with some not included. This sample carries hundreds of thousands of clones, 80% to 90% of them seen once, and the ten largest clones take roughly 0.0094%. These data were likewise used in another study, on human thymus T cells.

Sample: thymocytes. Receptors were obtained from a boy under three years old with a congenital heart defect.

The chain links TRBV5-6 to TRBJ2-7; 8 bases match TRBD2. This CDR3 has 12 residues. Germline trimming cut 6 bases from V and 4 bases from J; bases unmatched to any gene: 3. CDR1 is SGHDT, CDR2 YYEEEE, per germline. The CDR3 sequence is CASTGGGYEQYF. As DNA, the CDR3 is TGTGCCAGCACGGGGGGGGGATACGAGCAGTACTTC.

The V gene is TRBV7-9, the J gene TRBJ1-2, with a tentative D call TRBD1 (5 bases). The CDR3 is made up of 16 amino acids. V gave up 6 bases and J gave up 0 bases, with 17 bases separating them. Germline V gene data show CDR1 as SEHNR and CDR2 as FQNEAQ (reference sequence). CDR3 amino acids: CASRGVHGNTNYGYTF. The DNA of the CDR3 is TGTGCCAGCAGAGGGGTCCACGGTAATACTAACTATGGCTACACCTTC.

The DNA of the CDR3 is TGTGCCAGCAGTTTGACGGGGTCTGGGGCCAACGTCCTGACTTTC. This translates into CASSLTGSGANVLTF. The chain combines TRBV28 with TRBJ2-6; D is possibly TRBD2 (5 bases). Germline values: CDR1 MDHEN, CDR2 SYDVKM. Trimming stripped 3 bases from V and 1 base from J, with 7 bases between. This CDR3 is built from 15 residues.

Turning to this clone: At one end the junction does not follow the germline gene, possibly because of a read error. This same CDR3 is encoded by further DNA sequences in the sample. The chain carries TRBV5-1 and TRBJ1-6, with D hard to call. Looked up from germline, CDR1 is SGHRS and CDR2 is YFSETQ. CDR3 length equals 17 residues. The CDR3 sequence: CASSLGPSSSYNSPLHF. The CDR3 nucleotides are TGCGCCAGCAGCTTGGGCCCTTCGAGCTCCTATAATTCCCCCCTCCACTTT.

This chain connects TRBV5-1 to TRBJ1-6; TRBD1 is a possible D gene (5 bases). V was pared by 1 base and J by 8 bases, with 10 bases between. Germline V CDR1 and CDR2: SGHRS, YFSETQ. The CDR3 has 14 amino acids. Written as DNA, the CDR3 is TGCGCCAGCAGCTTGCAGGGTAGGGATTCACCCCTCCACTTT. As protein: CASSLQGRDSPLHF.

The chain is built from TRBV9 and TRBJ2-3; possibly TRBD2 for D (5 bases). V was trimmed by 5 bases and J by 5 bases, leaving 18 bases between them. Per germline, CDR1 SGDLS and CDR2 YYNGEE. The CDR3 has 15 amino acids. CDR3 sequence reads: CASSKTADSQDTQYF. As DNA, the CDR3 is TGTGCCAGCAGTAAAACAGCGGATAGTCAAGATACGCAGTATTTT.

CDR3 DNA: TGTGCCAGCAGTCCCGGGACAGGGATTTCTAGAGATACGCAGTATTTT. This codes for CASSPGTGISRDTQYF. The gene calls are TRBV27 and TRBJ2-3; 9 bases line up with TRBD1. V shed 5 bases and J 5 bases; nucleotides not matched to a gene: 11. Germline CDR1 MNHEY, CDR2 SMNVEV (reference sequence). There are 16 residues in the CDR3.

The chain has TRBV6-1 and TRBJ2-2, with D tentatively TRBD1 (6 bases). The CDR3 runs to 14 residues. Per the germline V gene, CDR1 is MNHNS and CDR2 is SASEGT. V was clipped by 7 bases and J by 6 bases, with 15 bases between them. CDR3 DNA sequence: TGTGCCAGCACCTGGACAGCCGGAGCCGGGGAGCTGTTTTTT. Its protein product is CASTWTAGAGELFF.